This T cell receptor beta chain was observed in a study of regulatory T cells in long-lasting Graves disease. General study results and limits: Sharing of public clonotypes was greater in persistent patients (under 3,000) than in new patients (around 890).

Noted time point: newly diagnosed GD, antithyroid drugs for less than 3 months. Isolated PBMC RNA provided the starting material for the TCR library. As a group, patients came from one endocrinology department in Xi'an, China. V was clipped by 5 bases and J by 1 base, with 18 bases between them. Germline lookup yields CDR1 SGHVS and CDR2 FQNEAQ. The CDR3 consists of 17 residues. This clonotype was found many times. Antigen specificity is unknown. Arm-PCR with iRepertoire HTBI primers amplified the CDR3 regions for these TCR beta libraries. TCRdb redid the calling of the multiplex PCR reads with MiXCR, one entry per CDR3 protein. Of a few hundred thousand distinct CDR3 sequences in the sample, 16% are singletons; the top ten hold roughly 30%. The data also belong to a second study, concerning T cells in Graves' hyperthyroidism and ophthalmopathy. As reported in that work: For Graves' hyperthyroidism to be stable, ophthalmopathy could not progress within 18 months. TCR CDR3 regions were first amplified by RT-PCR with HTBI primers.

The sample in question was peripheral blood mononuclear cells (PBMCs), obtained at new diagnosis, from a patient treated with antithyroid drugs. The rearrangement links TRBV7-8 to TRBJ2-4; D call uncertain. This clonotype originated in a man between 35 and 55 years old with Graves disease. DNA of the CDR3: TGTGCCAGCAGCCACGCAAGGCGGTTCGGGGCCAAAAACATTCAGTACTTC. It specifies CASSHARRFGAKNIQYF.